This is a list of T cell receptor beta chains from one sample in a study of blood T cell repertoires in COVID-19. Clones were sequenced by immunoSEQ multiplex PCR, and TCRdb holds only the in-frame ones, with some missing. The table shows some 240,000 clones, with roughly 82% occurring only once. The sample was peripheral blood. Receptors originate from a woman aged 40 to 49 who had recovered from COVID-19. Both conserved end residues are part of each CDR3. Fields, in order: J gene, clone size, D gene, V gene, CDR3 DNA, CDR3 protein. A D gene is named only where the DNA matches it firmly. Clone size is not always given. Where it is, it says once, few, many or a class for expanded clones.

J gene: TRBJ1-6
clone size: .
D gene: .
V gene: TRBV19
CDR3 DNA: TGTGCCAGTAGTATGCGCGCTTCACCCCTCCACTTT
CDR3 protein: CASSMRASPLHF

J gene: TRBJ2-3
clone size: .
D gene: TRBD2
V gene: TRBV19
CDR3 DNA: TGTGCCAGTAGCCCCGGGACTAGCGGGGGTTTCGGGGGTACAGATACGCAGTATTTT
CDR3 protein: CASSPGTSGGFGGTDTQYF

J gene: TRBJ1-3
clone size: .
D gene: .
V gene: TRBV11-3
CDR3 DNA: TGTGCCAGCACTCCCGGGGGTTTTTCTGGAAACACCATATATTTT
CDR3 protein: CASTPGGFSGNTIYF

J gene: TRBJ2-5
clone size: .
D gene: TRBD2
V gene: TRBV19
CDR3 DNA: TGTGCCAGTAGTTATAGCGGGGCCGGATTTGGAGAGGCCCAGTACTTC
CDR3 protein: CASSYSGAGFGEAQYF

J gene: TRBJ1-5
clone size: .
D gene: TRBD1
V gene: TRBV6-5
CDR3 DNA: TGTGCCAGCAGCTTCACAGGGGGCGTGAATCAGCCCCAGCATTTT
CDR3 protein: CASSFTGGVNQPQHF

J gene: TRBJ2-7
clone size: few
D gene: TRBD1
V gene: TRBV7-9
CDR3 DNA: TGTGCCAGCAGCTTAGCTGGGGGACAGGTGTACGAGCAGTACTTC
CDR3 protein: CASSLAGGQVYEQYF

J gene: TRBJ1-2
clone size: .
D gene: .
V gene: TRBV28
CDR3 DNA: TGTGCCAGCAGTTCCCCAGGGTTAATCTCCACCTTC
CDR3 protein: CASSSPGLISTF

J gene: TRBJ2-2
clone size: .
D gene: .
V gene: TRBV7-9
CDR3 DNA: TGTGCCAGCAGCTTAGTCGGAGCCGGGGAGCTGTTTTTT
CDR3 protein: CASSLVGAGELFF

J gene: TRBJ2-5
clone size: many
D gene: .
V gene: TRBV7-2
CDR3 DNA: TGTGCCAGCAGCTTCGACCGAGGGAAGCTTCGTTATTACTTC
CDR3 protein: CASSFDRGKLRYYF

J gene: TRBJ1-5
clone size: .
D gene: TRBD1
V gene: TRBV19
CDR3 DNA: TGTGCCAGTAGTATGGACAGGGGATCACCCATTCAGCCCCAGCATTTT
CDR3 protein: CASSMDRGSPIQPQHF

J gene: TRBJ2-3
clone size: .
D gene: .
V gene: TRBV12-3/TRBV12-4
CDR3 DNA: TGTGCCAGCAGTTTCGTCCTCACAGATACGCAGTATTTT
CDR3 protein: CASSFVLTDTQYF

J gene: TRBJ2-1
clone size: .
D gene: .
V gene: TRBV20-1
CDR3 DNA: TGCAGTGCTAGTCGAGTTGTCTACAATGAGCAGTTCTTC
CDR3 protein: CSASRVVYNEQFF

J gene: TRBJ2-7
clone size: .
D gene: .
V gene: TRBV11-3
CDR3 DNA: TGTGCCAGCAGCTTAGATGGCACAGTAGACGAGCAGTACTTC
CDR3 protein: CASSLDGTVDEQYF

J gene: TRBJ2-3
clone size: .
D gene: .
V gene: TRBV4-3
CDR3 DNA: TGCGCCAGCAGCCAAGATCCTGGCACAGATACGCAGTATTTT
CDR3 protein: CASSQDPGTDTQYF

J gene: TRBJ2-7
clone size: .
D gene: .
V gene: TRBV9
CDR3 DNA: TGTGCCAGCGCCCCCCAGACGGCAGGGAATAACTACGAGCAGTACTTC
CDR3 protein: CASAPQTAGNNYEQYF

J gene: TRBJ2-7
clone size: few
D gene: .
V gene: TRBV10-1
CDR3 DNA: TGCGCCAGCAGTGGGCCTTCATCCTACGAGCAGTACTTC
CDR3 protein: CASSGPSSYEQYF

J gene: TRBJ1-4
clone size: .
D gene: .
V gene: TRBV19
CDR3 DNA: TGTGCCAGTAGTGACCTAAGGGGTACTAATGAAAAACTGTTTTTT
CDR3 protein: CASSDLRGTNEKLFF

J gene: TRBJ1-1
clone size: .
D gene: TRBD1
V gene: TRBV7-9
CDR3 DNA: TGTGCCAGCAGCTTAACCGGGACAGGGAACACTGAAGCTTTCTTT
CDR3 protein: CASSLTGTGNTEAFF

J gene: TRBJ2-7
clone size: .
D gene: .
V gene: TRBV3-1/TRBV3-2
CDR3 DNA: TGTGCCAGCAGCCCCAGACAGGACTCCTACGAGCAGTACTTC
CDR3 protein: CASSPRQDSYEQYF

J gene: TRBJ1-5
clone size: .
D gene: .
V gene: TRBV7-9
CDR3 DNA: TGTGCCAGCAGCGTCCAAGCGGGGCAGCCCCAGCATTTT
CDR3 protein: CASSVQAGQPQHF

J gene: TRBJ1-2
clone size: .
D gene: TRBD1
V gene: TRBV6-1
CDR3 DNA: TGTGCCAGCAGTGAAGACAGGGGGCGCGGCTATGGCTACACCTTC
CDR3 protein: CASSEDRGRGYGYTF

J gene: TRBJ1-6
clone size: many
D gene: TRBD1
V gene: TRBV7-9
CDR3 DNA: TGTGCCAGCAGCTTAGGACAGGGGGGTAGTTCACCCCTCCACTTT
CDR3 protein: CASSLGQGGSSPLHF

J gene: TRBJ2-1
clone size: .
D gene: TRBD2
V gene: TRBV28
CDR3 DNA: TGTGCCAGCAGAGCTCCCAGCGGGGCTAGAGGGGATGAGCAGTTCTTC
CDR3 protein: CASRAPSGARGDEQFF

J gene: TRBJ2-1
clone size: .
D gene: TRBD1
V gene: TRBV30
CDR3 DNA: TGTGCCTGGAGTGTAGACAGGGAAGATGAGCAGTTCTTC
CDR3 protein: CAWSVDREDEQFF

J gene: TRBJ1-1
clone size: .
D gene: .
V gene: TRBV6-5
CDR3 DNA: TGTGCCAGCAGTTACGTTGGCAGGAACACTGAAGCTTTCTTT
CDR3 protein: CASSYVGRNTEAFF

J gene: TRBJ2-1
clone size: .
D gene: TRBD2
V gene: TRBV3-1/TRBV3-2
CDR3 DNA: TGTGCCAGCAGCCAGCGTTTTAGCGGGGGCACCTACAATGAGCAGTTCTTC
CDR3 protein: CASSQRFSGGTYNEQFF